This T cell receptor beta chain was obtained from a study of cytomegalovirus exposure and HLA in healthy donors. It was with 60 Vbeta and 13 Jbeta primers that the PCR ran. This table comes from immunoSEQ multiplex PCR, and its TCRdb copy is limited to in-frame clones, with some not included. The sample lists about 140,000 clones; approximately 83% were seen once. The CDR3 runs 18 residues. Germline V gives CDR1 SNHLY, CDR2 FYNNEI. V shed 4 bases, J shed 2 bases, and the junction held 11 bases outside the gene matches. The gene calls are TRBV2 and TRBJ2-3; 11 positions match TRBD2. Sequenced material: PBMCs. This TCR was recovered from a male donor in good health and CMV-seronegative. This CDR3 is CASSATPGTSGNTDTQYF. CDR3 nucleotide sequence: TGTGCCAGCAGTGCAACCCCCGGGACTAGCGGAAACACAGATACGCAGTATTTT.